The clone carrying this T cell receptor (beta chain) has at least ten counts. No antigen is known for it. The data were obtained in a study of breast tumors, draining lymph nodes, adjacent tissues. Whole-study findings and limits: Tumor repertoires ranked between lymph nodes and nontumor tissue in diversity, with V and J gene preferences. Luminal-like breast cancer showed significantly higher tumor–nontumor repertoire similarity than basal-like. The lymph node origin of tumor T cells was framed as consistent with a hypothesis, not demonstrated.

Samples came from axillary lymph nodes draining the breast cancer. V was clipped by 0 bases and J by 4 bases, with 13 bases between them. The CDR3 loop spans 15 amino acids. Per germline, CDR1 SGHRS and CDR2 YFSETQ. Using its own MiXCR run on the multiplex PCR reads, TCRdb lists one record per CDR3 protein. The data hold approximately 150,000 distinct CDR3 sequences, with less than 35% observed a single time. The chain couples TRBV5-1 to TRBJ2-5, with D tentatively TRBD1 (6 bases). Sequenced material: axillary lymph node tissue. The receptor was derived from a female donor with breast cancer. Some clones in this sample may be carry-over from other donors' samples. The CDR3 sequence is CASSLDLDRPETQYF. CDR3 sequence (DNA): TGCGCCAGCAGCTTGGATCTAGACAGGCCAGAGACCCAGTACTTC.